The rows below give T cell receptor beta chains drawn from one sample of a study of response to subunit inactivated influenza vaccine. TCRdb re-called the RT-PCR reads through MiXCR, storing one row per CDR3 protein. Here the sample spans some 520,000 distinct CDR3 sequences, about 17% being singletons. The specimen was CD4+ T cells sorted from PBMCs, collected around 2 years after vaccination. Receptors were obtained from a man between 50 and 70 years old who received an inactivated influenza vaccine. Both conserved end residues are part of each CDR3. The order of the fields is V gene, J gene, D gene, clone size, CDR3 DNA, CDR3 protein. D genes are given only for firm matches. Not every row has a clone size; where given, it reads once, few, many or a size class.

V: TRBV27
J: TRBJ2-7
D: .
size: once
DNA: TGTGCCAGCAGTTTGCTTCCCGGGACGGGCTACGAGCAGTACTTC
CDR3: CASSLLPGTGYEQYF

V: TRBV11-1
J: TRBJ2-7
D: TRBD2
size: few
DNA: TGTGCCAGCAGCTTTTTTCGTCAACTAGCGGGAGGGCCTCAATACGAGCAGTACTTC
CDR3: CASSFFRQLAGGPQYEQYF

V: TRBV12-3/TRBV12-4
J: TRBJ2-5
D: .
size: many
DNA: TGTGCCAGCAGTAAACGGTGGTCTGAGACCCAGTACTTC
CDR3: CASSKRWSETQYF

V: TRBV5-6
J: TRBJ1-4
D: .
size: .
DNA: TGTGCCAGCAGCTTTCTCGAGAATGGGAATGAAAAACTGTTTTTT
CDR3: CASSFLENGNEKLFF

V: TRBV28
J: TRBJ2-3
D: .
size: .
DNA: TGTGCCAGCAGTTCAGCCGGGAGTGATACGCAGTATTTT
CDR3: CASSSAGSDTQYF

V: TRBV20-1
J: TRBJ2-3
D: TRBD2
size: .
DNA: TGCAGTGCGGCCGGGACTAGCGGGGGGCGCACAGATACGCAGTATTTT
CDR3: CSAAGTSGGRTDTQYF

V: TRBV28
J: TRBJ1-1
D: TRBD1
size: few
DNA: TGTGCCAGCAGTACCCGGGACAGCTTCGTGAATGATGAAGCTTTCTTT
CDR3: CASSTRDSFVNDEAFF

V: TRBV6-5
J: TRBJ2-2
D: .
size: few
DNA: TGTGCCAGCAGTTACTCGCTGGGACAGAACACCGGGGAGCTGTTTTTT
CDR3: CASSYSLGQNTGELFF

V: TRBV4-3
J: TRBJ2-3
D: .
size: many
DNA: TGCGCCAGCAGCCAAGATAGAGGGGGGACCACAGATACGCAGTATTTT
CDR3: CASSQDRGGTTDTQYF

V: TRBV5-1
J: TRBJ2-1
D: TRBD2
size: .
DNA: TGCGCCAGCAGCTTGCGTCGGGAGGACTCCCGGGGGTACAATGAGCAGTTCTTC
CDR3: CASSLRREDSRGYNEQFF

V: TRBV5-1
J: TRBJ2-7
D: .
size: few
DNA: TGCGCCAGCACCGAGCCCGATAGGTACGAGCAGTACTTC
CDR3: CASTEPDRYEQYF

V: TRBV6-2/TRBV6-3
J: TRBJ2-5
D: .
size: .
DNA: TGTGCCAGCAGTTACGGGGGCAGACCGGAGACCCAGTACTTC
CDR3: CASSYGGRPETQYF

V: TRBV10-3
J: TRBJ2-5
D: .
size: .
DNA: TGTGCCATCAGTGAGTCCTTGGGGGCAGGGAAGACCCAGTACTTC
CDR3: CAISESLGAGKTQYF

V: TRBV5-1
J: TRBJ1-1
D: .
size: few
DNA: TGCGCCAGCAGCTTGGCCGGGGTAATGAACACTGAAGCTTTCTTT
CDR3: CASSLAGVMNTEAFF

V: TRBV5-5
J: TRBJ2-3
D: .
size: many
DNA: TGTGCCAGCAGCGAAACAATTTCAACAGATACGCAGTATTTT
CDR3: CASSETISTDTQYF

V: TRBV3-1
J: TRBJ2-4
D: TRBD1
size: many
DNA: TGTGCCAGCAGCCGAACCGGGACAGGCCAAAACATTCAGTACTTC
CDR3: CASSRTGTGQNIQYF

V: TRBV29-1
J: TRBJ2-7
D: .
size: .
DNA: TGCAGCGTTGATCAGGGTTCCAACGAGCAGTACTTC
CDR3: CSVDQGSNEQYF

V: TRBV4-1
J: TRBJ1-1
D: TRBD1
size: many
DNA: TGCGCCAGCAGCCGGGACAGTAACACTGAAGCTTTCTTT
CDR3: CASSRDSNTEAFF